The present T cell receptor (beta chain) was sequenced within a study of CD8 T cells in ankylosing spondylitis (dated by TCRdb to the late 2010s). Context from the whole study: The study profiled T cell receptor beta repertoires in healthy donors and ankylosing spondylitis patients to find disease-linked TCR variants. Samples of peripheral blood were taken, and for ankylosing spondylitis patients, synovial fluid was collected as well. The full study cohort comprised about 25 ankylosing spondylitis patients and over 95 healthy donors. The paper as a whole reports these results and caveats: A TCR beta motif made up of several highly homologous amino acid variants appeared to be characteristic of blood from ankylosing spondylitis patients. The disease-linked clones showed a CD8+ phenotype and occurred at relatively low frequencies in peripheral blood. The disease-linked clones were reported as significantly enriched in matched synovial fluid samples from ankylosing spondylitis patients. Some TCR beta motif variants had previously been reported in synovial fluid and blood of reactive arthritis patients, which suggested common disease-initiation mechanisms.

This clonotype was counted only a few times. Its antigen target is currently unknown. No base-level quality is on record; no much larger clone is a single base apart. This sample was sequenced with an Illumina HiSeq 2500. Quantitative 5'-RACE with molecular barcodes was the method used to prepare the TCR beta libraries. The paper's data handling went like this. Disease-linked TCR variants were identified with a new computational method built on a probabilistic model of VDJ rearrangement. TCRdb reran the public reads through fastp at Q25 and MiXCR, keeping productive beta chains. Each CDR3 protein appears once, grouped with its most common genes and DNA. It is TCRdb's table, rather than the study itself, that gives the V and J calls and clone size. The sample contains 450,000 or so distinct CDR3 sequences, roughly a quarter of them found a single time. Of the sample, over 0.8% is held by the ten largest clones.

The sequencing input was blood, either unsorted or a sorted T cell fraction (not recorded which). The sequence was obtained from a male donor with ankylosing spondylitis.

The bases are TGTGCCAGCAGTGGCGGGAGACAAGAGACCCAGTACTTC. It encodes CASSGGRQETQYF. This receptor chain uses TRBV6-2 or TRBV6-3 and TRBJ2-5, with 7 bases matching TRBD2. CDR1 is given as MNHEY and CDR2 as SVGEGT, both from the germline V gene. V is cut back by 5 bases and J by 2 bases, with 2 bases in the junction unmatched. The cysteine opens and the phenylalanine closes a CDR3 of 13 amino acids. Only the CDR3 portion is preserved as DNA: 39 bases, with reading frame beginning at the first base.